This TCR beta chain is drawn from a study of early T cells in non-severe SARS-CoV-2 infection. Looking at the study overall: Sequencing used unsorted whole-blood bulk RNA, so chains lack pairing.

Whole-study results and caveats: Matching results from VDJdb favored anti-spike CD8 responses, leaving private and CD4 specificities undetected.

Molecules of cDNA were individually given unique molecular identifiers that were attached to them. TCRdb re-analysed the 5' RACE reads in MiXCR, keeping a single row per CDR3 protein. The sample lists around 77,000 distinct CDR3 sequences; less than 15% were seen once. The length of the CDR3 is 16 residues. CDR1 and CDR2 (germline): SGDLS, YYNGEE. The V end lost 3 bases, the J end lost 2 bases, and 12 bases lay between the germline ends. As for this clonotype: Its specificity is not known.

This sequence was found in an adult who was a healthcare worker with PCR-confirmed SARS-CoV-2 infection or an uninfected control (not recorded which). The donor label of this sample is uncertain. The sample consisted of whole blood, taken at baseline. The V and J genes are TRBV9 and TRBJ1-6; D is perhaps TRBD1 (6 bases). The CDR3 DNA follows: TGTGCCAGCAGCGAGAGGGGGGAAACCTATAATTCACCCCTCCACTTT. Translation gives CASSERGETYNSPLHF.